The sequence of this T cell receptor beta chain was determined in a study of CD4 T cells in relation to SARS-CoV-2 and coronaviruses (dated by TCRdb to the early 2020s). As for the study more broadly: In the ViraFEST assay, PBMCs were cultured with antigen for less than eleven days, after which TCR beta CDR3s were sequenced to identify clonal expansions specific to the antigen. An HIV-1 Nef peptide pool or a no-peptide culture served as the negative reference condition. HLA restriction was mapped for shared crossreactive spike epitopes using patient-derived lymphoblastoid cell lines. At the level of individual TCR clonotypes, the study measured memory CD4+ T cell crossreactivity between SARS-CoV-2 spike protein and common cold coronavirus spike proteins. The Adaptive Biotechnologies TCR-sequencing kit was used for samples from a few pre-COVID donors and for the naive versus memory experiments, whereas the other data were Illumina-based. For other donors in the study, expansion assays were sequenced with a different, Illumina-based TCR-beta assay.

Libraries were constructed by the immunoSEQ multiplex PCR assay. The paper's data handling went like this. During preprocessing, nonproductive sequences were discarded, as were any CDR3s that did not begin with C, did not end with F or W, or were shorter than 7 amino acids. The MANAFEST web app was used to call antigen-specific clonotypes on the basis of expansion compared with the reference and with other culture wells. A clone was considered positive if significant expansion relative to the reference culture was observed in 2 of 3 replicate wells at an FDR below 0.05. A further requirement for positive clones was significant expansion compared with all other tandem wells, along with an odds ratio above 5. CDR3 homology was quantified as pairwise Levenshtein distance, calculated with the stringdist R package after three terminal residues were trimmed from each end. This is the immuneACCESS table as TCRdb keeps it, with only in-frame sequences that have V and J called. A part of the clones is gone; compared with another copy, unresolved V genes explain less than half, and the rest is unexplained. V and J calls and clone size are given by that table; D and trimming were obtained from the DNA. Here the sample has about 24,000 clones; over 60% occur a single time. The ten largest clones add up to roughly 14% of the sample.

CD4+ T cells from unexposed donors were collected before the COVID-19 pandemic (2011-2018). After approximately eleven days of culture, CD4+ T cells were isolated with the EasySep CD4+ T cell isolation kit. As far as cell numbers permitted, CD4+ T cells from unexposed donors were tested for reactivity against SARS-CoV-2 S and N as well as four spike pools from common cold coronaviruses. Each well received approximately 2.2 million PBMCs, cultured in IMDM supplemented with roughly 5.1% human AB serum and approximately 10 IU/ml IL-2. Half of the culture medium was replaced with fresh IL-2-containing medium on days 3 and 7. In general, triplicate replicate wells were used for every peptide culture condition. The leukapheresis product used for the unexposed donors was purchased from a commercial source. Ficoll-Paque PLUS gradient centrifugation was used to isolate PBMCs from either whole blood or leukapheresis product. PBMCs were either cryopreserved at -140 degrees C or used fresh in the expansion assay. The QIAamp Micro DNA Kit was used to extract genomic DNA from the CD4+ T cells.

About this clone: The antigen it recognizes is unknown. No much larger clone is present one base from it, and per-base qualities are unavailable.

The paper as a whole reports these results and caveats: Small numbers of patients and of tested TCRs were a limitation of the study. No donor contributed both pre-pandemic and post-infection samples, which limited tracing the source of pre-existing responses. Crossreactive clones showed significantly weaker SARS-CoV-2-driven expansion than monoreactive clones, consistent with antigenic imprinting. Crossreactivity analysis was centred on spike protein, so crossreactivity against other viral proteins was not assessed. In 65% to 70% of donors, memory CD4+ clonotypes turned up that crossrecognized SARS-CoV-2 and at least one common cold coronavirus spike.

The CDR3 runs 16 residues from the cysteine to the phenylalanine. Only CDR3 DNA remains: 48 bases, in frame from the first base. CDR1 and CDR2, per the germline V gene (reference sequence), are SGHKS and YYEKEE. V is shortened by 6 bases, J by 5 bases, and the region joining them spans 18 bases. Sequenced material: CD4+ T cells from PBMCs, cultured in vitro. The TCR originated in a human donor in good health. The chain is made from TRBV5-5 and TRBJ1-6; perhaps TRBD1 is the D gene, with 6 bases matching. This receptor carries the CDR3 CASMSQGGRNNSPLHF. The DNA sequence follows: TGTGCCAGCATGTCCCAAGGGGGTCGGAATAATTCACCCCTCCACTTT.